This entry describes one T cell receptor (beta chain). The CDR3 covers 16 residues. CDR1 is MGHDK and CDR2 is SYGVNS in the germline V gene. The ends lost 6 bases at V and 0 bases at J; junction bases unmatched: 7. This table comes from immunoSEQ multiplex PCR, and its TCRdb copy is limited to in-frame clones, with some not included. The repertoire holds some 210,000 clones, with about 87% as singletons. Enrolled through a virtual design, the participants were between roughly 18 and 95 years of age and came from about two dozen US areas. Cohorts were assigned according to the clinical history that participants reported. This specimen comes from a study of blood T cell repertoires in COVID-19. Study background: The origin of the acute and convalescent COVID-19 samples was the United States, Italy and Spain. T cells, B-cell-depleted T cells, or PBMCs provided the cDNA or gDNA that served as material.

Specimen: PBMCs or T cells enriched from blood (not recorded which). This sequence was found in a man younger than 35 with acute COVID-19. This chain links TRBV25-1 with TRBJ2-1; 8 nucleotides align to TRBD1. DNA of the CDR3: TGTGCCAGCAGCTCAGGGGGCCGAAGCTCCTACAATGAGCAGTTCTTC. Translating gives CASSSGGRSSYNEQFF.